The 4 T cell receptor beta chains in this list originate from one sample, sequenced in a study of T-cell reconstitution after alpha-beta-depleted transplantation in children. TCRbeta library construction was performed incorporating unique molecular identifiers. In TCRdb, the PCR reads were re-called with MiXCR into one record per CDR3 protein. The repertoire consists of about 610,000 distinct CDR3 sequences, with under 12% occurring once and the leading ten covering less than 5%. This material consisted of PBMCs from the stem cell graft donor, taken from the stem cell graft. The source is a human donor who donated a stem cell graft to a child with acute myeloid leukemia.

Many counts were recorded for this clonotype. The CDR3 bases are TGTGCCAGCAGCTTTTCCGCAGGGACAGATACGCAGTATTTT. It specifies CASSFSAGTDTQYF. The chain combines TRBV7-2 with TRBJ2-3; TRBD1 might be the D (5 bases). This CDR3 region has 14 residues. Trimming cost V 3 bases and J 3 bases, with 10 bases left between them. From germline, CDR1 is SGHTA and CDR2 FQGNSA.

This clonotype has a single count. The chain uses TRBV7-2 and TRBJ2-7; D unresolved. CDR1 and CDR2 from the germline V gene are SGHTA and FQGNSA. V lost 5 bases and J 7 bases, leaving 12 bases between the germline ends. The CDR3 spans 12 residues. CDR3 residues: CASSPPGREQYF. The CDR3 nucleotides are TGTGCCAGCAGCCCCCCGGGCCGGGAGCAGTACTTC.

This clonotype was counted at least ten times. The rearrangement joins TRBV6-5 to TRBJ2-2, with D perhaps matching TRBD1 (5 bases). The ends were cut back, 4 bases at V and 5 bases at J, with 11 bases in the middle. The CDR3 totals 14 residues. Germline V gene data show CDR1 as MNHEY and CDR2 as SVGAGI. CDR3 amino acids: CASSWKRGTGELFF. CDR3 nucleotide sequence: TGTGCCAGCAGTTGGAAAAGGGGAACCGGGGAGCTGTTTTTT.

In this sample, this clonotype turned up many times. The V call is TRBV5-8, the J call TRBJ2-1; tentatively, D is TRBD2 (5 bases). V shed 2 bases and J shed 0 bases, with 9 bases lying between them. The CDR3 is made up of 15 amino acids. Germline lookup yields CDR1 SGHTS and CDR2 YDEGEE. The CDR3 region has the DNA TGTGCCAGCAGCTTTCGGCTAGCCTCCTACAATGAGCAGTTCTTC. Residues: CASSFRLASYNEQFF.